The 14 T cell receptor beta chains below come from one sample, sequenced in a study of shared clonotypes between healthy human individuals. TCRdb's copy holds only in-frame clones and misses some; the assay was immunoSEQ multiplex PCR. The repertoire holds about 1.9 million clones, with 93% as singletons. The naive CD8 subset, CD45RO-negative cells positively selected for CCR7, excluded terminally differentiated effector memory CD45RA+ cells. The sequencing sample was made of naive CD8+ T cells from PBMCs. The receptors here all came from a man aged 18-30 years in good health. Some clones in this sample may be carry-over from other donors' samples.

The rearrangement joins TRBV19 to TRBJ2-1; 11 nucleotides match TRBD2. Trimming cost V 5 bases and J 7 bases; bases outside gene matches: 7. The CDR3 totals 15 residues. Germline lookup yields CDR1 LNHDA and CDR2 SQIVND (reference sequence). The CDR3: CASSPLAGVINEQFF. DNA for the CDR3: TGTGCCAGTAGTCCACTAGCGGGAGTGATAAATGAGCAGTTCTTC.

Of note for this clone: This specimen includes other DNA sequences encoding the same CDR3. V is TRBV29-1 and J is TRBJ1-3, with a weak D call TRBD1 (5 bases). The ends were cut back, 4 bases at V and 3 bases at J, with 7 bases in the middle. Per the germline V gene, CDR1 is SQVTM and CDR2 is ANQGSEA. The CDR3 has 12 amino acids. CDR3 loop: CSVGQGGNTIYF. CDR3 coding DNA: TGCAGCGTTGGTCAGGGTGGAAACACCATATATTTT. The entire variable domain, with the rest obtained from reference TRBV29-1 and TRBJ1-3, is as follows: SAVISQKPSRDICQRGTSLTIQCQVDSQVTMMFWYRQQPGQSLTLIATANQGSEATYESGFVIDKFPISRPNLTFSTLTVSNMSPEDSSIYLCSVGQGGNTIYFGEGSWLTVV.

This clone was recorded only once. The rearrangement uses TRBV7-2 and TRBJ2-1; D not certain. Germline CDR1 reads SGHTA; CDR2 reads FQGNSA. V lost 2 bases and J 15 bases, leaving 17 bases between the germline ends. The CDR3 runs to 13 residues. The CDR3 protein is CASSLLGQRLAFF. The CDR3 nucleotides read TGTGCCAGCAGCTTATTAGGCCAGCGCCTCGCGTTCTTC. The full variable domain, rest sourced from reference TRBV7-2 and TRBJ2-1, is GAGVSQSPSNKVTEKGKDVELRCDPISGHTALYWYRQSLGQGLEFLIYFQGNSAPDKSGLPSDRFSAERTGGSVSTLTIQRTQQEDSAVYLCASSLLGQRLAFFGPGTRLTVL.

CDR3 nucleotide sequence: TGCGCCAGCAGCCAAGATTCGGGTCTAGCGGACAATGAGCAGTTCTTC. It yields the protein CASSQDSGLADNEQFF. The chain links TRBV4-3 to TRBJ2-1; 7 nucleotides line up with TRBD2. Germline CDR1 is LGHNA and CDR2 is YSLEER. The J segment lost 5 bases and the V segment lost 0 bases, leaving 7 bases of the junction unmatched. The CDR3 length is 16 residues.

CDR3 coding DNA: TGTGCCAGCAGTTTGGGACTAGCGGGATCCCGGTATTTT. It yields the protein CASSLGLAGSRYF. The chain joins TRBV28 to TRBJ2-3; 13 bases are shared with TRBD2. The length of the CDR3 is 13 residues. The V and J ends lost 3 bases and 14 bases, in that order; junction bases with no gene match: 5. Germline V lookup: CDR1 MDHEN, CDR2 SYDVKM. The whole variable domain, filled in from reference TRBV28 and TRBJ2-3, reads DVKVTQSSRYLVKRTGEKVFLECVQDMDHENMFWYRQDPGLGLRLIYFSYDVKMKEKGDIPEGYSVSREKKERFSLILESASTNQTSMYLCASSLGLAGSRYFGPGTRLTVL.

The genes are TRBV6-4 and TRBJ2-3; 7 nucleotides match TRBD1. Looked up from germline, CDR1 is MRHNA and CDR2 is SNTAGT. The trim removed 6 bases at V and 1 base at J, leaving 4 bases unmatched. The CDR3 is 14 residues long. CDR3: CASRQGPRTDTQYF. The CDR3 nucleotides are TGTGCCAGCAGACAGGGGCCGCGCACAGATACGCAGTATTTT.

The chain is built from TRBV29-1 and TRBJ1-2; unclear D gene. CDR3 length: 11 residues. The ends were cut back, 2 bases at V and 5 bases at J, with 6 bases in the middle. Per germline, CDR1 SQVTM and CDR2 ANQGSEA. The CDR3 loop reads CSVEMAYGYTF. DNA for the CDR3: TGCAGCGTTGAAATGGCGTATGGCTACACCTTC. The variable domain in full, with the rest retrieved from reference TRBV29-1 and TRBJ1-2, is SAVISQKPSRDICQRGTSLTIQCQVDSQVTMMFWYRQQPGQSLTLIATANQGSEATYESGFVIDKFPISRPNLTFSTLTVSNMSPEDSSIYLCSVEMAYGYTFGSGTRLTVV.

The chain carries TRBV10-1 and TRBJ2-3; no clear D. The germline V gene has CDR1 WNHNN and CDR2 SYGVQD (reference sequence). Trimming took 5 bases from V and 6 from J, leaving 15 bases between them. The CDR3 extends over 14 amino acids. The CDR3 coding sequence is TGCGCCAGCAGTCGAGGAGCCCAGGCGGATACGCAGTATTTT. The encoded protein is CASSRGAQADTQYF.

This rearrangement joins TRBV4-2 to TRBJ2-5; 8 positions agree with TRBD2. In germline, CDR1 is LGHNA, CDR2 YNFKEQ. V was clipped by 5 bases and J by 4 bases; unmatched bases: 15. This CDR3 spans 17 amino acids. The DNA for the CDR3 is TGTGCCAGCAGCTCCCGGGGTAGCGGGATCGAGGGAGAGACCCAGTACTTC. This codes for CASSSRGSGIEGETQYF.

The rearrangement links TRBV7-9 to TRBJ2-1; D is unclear. Between the trimmed V and J ends, which lost 6 bases and 10 bases, there was a span of 16 bases. This CDR3 spans 13 amino acids. CDR1 SEHNR and CDR2 FQNEAQ come from the germline V gene (reference sequence). The CDR3 DNA sequence: TGTGCCAGCAGACCTCAAAGCAGATGGGAGCAGTTCTTC. Protein sequence: CASRPQSRWEQFF.

V and J are TRBV29-1 and TRBJ2-7, with D unclear. Trimming removed 2 bases at V and 0 bases at J, with 8 bases between. Germline CDR1 SQVTM, CDR2 ANQGSEA. This CDR3 is built from 13 residues. CDR3 region: CSVEMGISYEQYF. In DNA form, the CDR3 reads TGCAGCGTTGAAATGGGTATCTCCTACGAGCAGTACTTC.

The chain has TRBV27 and TRBJ1-2, with unresolved D. Germline assignment: CDR1 MNHEY and CDR2 SMNVEV (reference sequence). This CDR3 has 14 residues. V was cut by 0 bases and J by 6 bases, with 11 bases left in between. The CDR3 region is CASSLSSEFNGYTF. CDR3 bases: TGTGCCAGCAGTTTATCGAGCGAGTTCAATGGCTACACCTTC.

This clone was counted once. CDR3 amino acids: CASSSTGTGANVLTF. The DNA for the CDR3 is TGTGCCAGCAGCTCAACAGGGACTGGGGCCAACGTCCTGACTTTC. The chain combines TRBV7-9 with TRBJ2-6, with D maybe TRBD1 (6 bases). This CDR3 spans 15 amino acids. Germline CDR1 and CDR2: SEHNR and FQNEAQ (reference sequence). V lost 4 bases and J 2 bases, leaving 9 bases between the germline ends.

Of note for this clone: At the DNA level, this CDR3 is encoded by other sequences in the same sample as well. CDR3 nucleotide sequence: TGTGCCAGCAGTTTGGGGGGCAGGCAGCCCCAGCATTTT. As protein: CASSLGGRQPQHF. The V and J genes are TRBV27 and TRBJ1-5; D may be TRBD1 (6 bases). The germline gives CDR1 MNHEY, CDR2 SMNVEV (reference sequence). The CDR3 sequence is 13 residues long. With 3 bases removed from V and 7 bases from J, the gap between germline ends came to 10 bases.